This TCR beta chain was observed in a study of identical twins. TCRdb redid the calling of the 5' RACE reads with MiXCR, one entry per CDR3 protein. Seen here are about 810,000 distinct CDR3 sequences, around an eighth observed once, and the top ten hold about 1.5%. Healthy Caucasians provided all donations. Looked up from germline, CDR1 is DFQATT and CDR2 is SNEGSKA (reference sequence). The length of the CDR3 is 15 residues. The V and J ends lost 5 bases and 5 bases, in that order; junction bases with no gene match: 7. These same data were also listed under a study on yellow fever vaccine responses in identical twins.

The sample taken for sequencing was PBMCs. The chain carries TRBV20-1 and TRBJ2-1; 12 positions agree with TRBD2. The clonotype comes from a woman aged 18-30 years in good health. The CDR3 nucleotides read TGCAGTGCTCCGCGACTAGCGGGGGCCCACAATGAGCAGTTCTTC. It specifies CSAPRLAGAHNEQFF.